Following are 24 T cell receptor beta chains from one sample sequenced in a study of T cell clonality in common variable immunodeficiency. TCRdb keeps only in-frame clones here, not all; method: immunoSEQ multiplex PCR. This repertoire holds around 34,000 clones, and none appear only once. Sequences were obtained from peripheral blood mononuclear cells. The receptors originated from a person aged 18-70 years in good health.

On this clone itself: The junction does not match germline at one end; this may be a read error. The CDR3 end lies 3 residues beyond the end of the read and is filled in from the germline J gene. The J gene is TRBJ2-1, the V gene TRBV6-1; tentative D call: TRBD2 (6 bases). The CDR3 runs to 15 residues. In germline, CDR1 is MNHNS, CDR2 SASEGT. The part of the CDR3 DNA that was read is TGTGCCAGCAGTAAAGCGACTAGCTCCTACAATGAG. Translation gives CASSKATSSYNE. Given in full, the CDR3 is CASSKATSSYNEQFF.

Note on this clone: Coverage ceases 3 residues before the CDR3 finishes, and the germline J gene fills in the end. The rearrangement links TRBV5-1 to TRBJ1-2; D is undetermined. Germline CDR1 is SGHRS and CDR2 is YFSETQ. The CDR3 sequence is 15 residues long. CDR3 bases read: TGCGCCACCGCCTCCCGGAATCCTAGCACAGATACC. It codes for CATASRNPSTDT. The whole CDR3 protein is CATASRNPSTDTYTF. Complete variable domain (other parts from reference TRBV5-1 and TRBJ1-2): KAGVTQTPRYLIKTRGQQVTLSCSPISGHRSVSWYQQTPGQGLQFLFEYFSETQRNKGNFPGRFSGRQFSNSRSEMNVSTLELGDSALYLCATASRNPSTDTYTFGSGTRLTVV.

This clone came up many times. The read ends 3 residues before the CDR3 terminus; that terminus is restored from the germline J gene. This sequence joins TRBV12-3 or TRBV12-4 and TRBJ2-7, with 9 bases that match TRBD2. The CDR3 contains 16 residues. V gave up 2 bases and J gave up 1 base; unmatched junction bases: 6. CDR3 DNA (partial): TGTGCCAGCAGTTTATTCGCTAGCGGGAAATCCTACGAG. Residues: CASSLFASGKSYE. The whole CDR3 reads CASSLFASGKSYEQYF.

This clone was recorded at least ten times. The read is 3 residues too short to cover the CDR3 end, so that end is filled in from the germline J gene. J is TRBJ1-4 and V is TRBV7-9; TRBD1 aligns across 7 bases. Losses at the gene ends were 2 bases for V and 8 bases for J; bases not matched to a gene: 5. The CDR3 totals 14 residues. CDR1 and CDR2 from the germline V gene are SEHNR and FQNEAQ (reference sequence). The sequenced part of the CDR3 DNA is TGTGCCAGCAGCTTAAGACAGGGAGCAGAAAAA. This translates into CASSLRQGAEK. The entire CDR3 reads CASSLRQGAEKLFF.

This clone showed up many times. From the germline J gene comes the end of the CDR3, since the read stops 3 residues before it. The rearrangement uses TRBV29-1 and TRBJ1-4; 8 bases line up with TRBD1. The CDR3 contains 14 residues. The ends lost 3 bases at V and 10 bases at J; junction bases unmatched: 10. The germline gives CDR1 SQVTM, CDR2 ANQGSEA. CDR3 DNA (partial): TGCAGCGTTGATTCTGGGGCAGGGGGCGGAAAA. Translation: CSVDSGAGGGK. The entire CDR3 protein reads CSVDSGAGGGKLFF.

Concerning this clone: Relative to the germline gene, one junction end is altered; a read error may explain this. The CDR3 end falls 3 residues outside the read, so it is completed with the germline J gene. J is TRBJ2-7 and V is TRBV7-9; a possible D gene is TRBD2 (6 bases). Germline loops: CDR1 SEHNR, CDR2 FQNEAQ (reference sequence). This CDR3 region has 13 residues. CDR3 DNA, as far as it was read: TGTTCCAGCAGCTCCCCGGGGGCCTACGAG. It encodes CSSSSPGAYE. The entire CDR3 reads CSSSSPGAYEQYF.

At least ten counts were recorded for this clone. Read data end 3 residues before the CDR3 end; the end is taken from the germline J gene. The rearrangement uses TRBV5-1 and TRBJ2-2, with 7 bases matching TRBD1. V trimming: 4 bases; J trimming: 5 bases; junction bases outside the gene matches: 11. Germline CDR1 is SGHRS and CDR2 is YFSETQ. CDR3 length equals 16 residues. The CDR3 DNA, read in part, is TGCGCCAGCAGCCTGGGAGACAGGGATGGAACCGGGGAG. The encoded protein is CASSLGDRDGTGE. The full CDR3 is CASSLGDRDGTGELFF.

This clone has at least ten counts. The sequenced CDR3 bases are TGCAGTGCTAGCCCGCGGCCGGGACTAGCGGGAGAGGGGAGCTCCTACGAG. Encoded protein: CSASPRPGLAGEGSSYE. The entire CDR3 is CSASPRPGLAGEGSSYEQYF. V usage is TRBV20-1 and J usage is TRBJ2-7; 14 positions agree with TRBD2. The read ends 3 residues before the CDR3 terminus; that terminus is restored from the germline J gene. This CDR3 is built from 20 residues. CDR1 is DFQATT, CDR2 SNEGSKA, per germline (reference sequence). Trimming cost V 3 bases and J 0 bases; bases outside gene matches: 16.

This clone showed up many times. The read is 3 residues too short to cover the CDR3 end, so that end is filled in from the germline J gene. This rearrangement joins TRBV5-6 to TRBJ1-4, with 7 nucleotides matching TRBD1. This CDR3 comprises 15 residues. Germline CDR1 SGHDT, CDR2 YYEEEE. J lost 8 bases, V lost 1 base, and 8 bases had no gene match. CDR3 loop: CASSLQGQKKEKLFF. CDR3 DNA (partial): TGTGCCAGCAGCTTGCAGGGACAGAAAAAAGAAAAA.

This clone was picked up many times. Mismatch with germline at one junction end may stem from a read error. Coverage ceases 3 residues before the CDR3 finishes, and the germline J gene fills in the end. The chain carries TRBV20-1 and TRBJ1-2, with D perhaps matching TRBD1 (5 bases). Germline CDR1 reads DFQATT; CDR2 reads SNEGSKA (reference sequence). This CDR3 has 16 amino acids. The covered CDR3 bases are TGCAGTTCTAGGGACCTCCCAAAGGACTCAAACTATGGC. It translates to CSSRDLPKDSNYG. The whole CDR3 is CSSRDLPKDSNYGYTF.

This clone was picked up many times. The read gets to within 3 residues of the CDR3 end, and the germline J gene fills in the rest. The gene calls are TRBV5-1 and TRBJ1-2; the match to TRBD1 covers 7 bases. Trimming at V came to 5 bases and at J to 3 bases, leaving 10 bases not matched to a gene. The CDR3 runs 15 residues. In germline, CDR1 is SGHRS, CDR2 YFSETQ. The CDR3 spells CASRIMARGDYGYTF. CDR3 DNA, as far as it was read: TGCGCCAGCAGAATCATGGCCAGGGGGGACTATGGC.

There are many counts of this clone. The DNA ends 3 residues before the CDR3 does, and the rest of the CDR3 is filled in from the germline J gene. V is TRBV11-2 and J is TRBJ2-1, with 9 bases fitting TRBD2. The CDR3 spans 15 residues. CDR1 and CDR2 from the germline V gene are SGHAT and FQNNGV. V was pared by 6 bases and J by 7 bases, with 10 bases of the junction left unmatched. The CDR3 loop is CASRSREGLGNEQFF. The CDR3 bases that were read are TGTGCCAGCAGGTCGCGGGAGGGCCTAGGGAATGAG.

A note on this clone: The read terminates 3 residues ahead of where the CDR3 ends, so the germline J gene completes it. V and J are TRBV10-2 and TRBJ2-3; TRBD2 might be the D (6 bases). V dropped 8 bases and J dropped 0 bases, with 18 bases sitting between them. This CDR3 region has 16 residues. Germline CDR1 and CDR2: WSHSY and SAAADI. The CDR3 spells CASGGDFSSSTDTQYF. The sequenced CDR3 bases are TGCGCCAGCGGAGGGGACTTCTCTAGCAGCACAGATACG.

Ten or more counts support this clone. Sequencing ends 3 residues short of the CDR3 end; the germline J gene provides the rest. The chain links TRBV7-9 to TRBJ2-2; no reliable D call. V was trimmed by 1 base and J by 1 base, leaving 7 bases between them. Germline V gene lookup returns CDR1 SEHNR and CDR2 FQNEAQ (reference sequence). This CDR3 has 15 amino acids. CDR3 DNA (partial): TGTGCCAGCAGCTTAGAGACGGGGAACACCGGGGAG. Encoded protein: CASSLETGNTGE. The entire CDR3 reads CASSLETGNTGELFF.

This clone was seen ten or more times. The sequenced fragment ends 3 residues before the CDR3 boundary, so the rest is inferred from the germline J gene. The rearrangement uses TRBV7-9 and TRBJ2-7; possible D gene TRBD2, 5 bases. This CDR3 has 14 amino acids. CDR1 and CDR2 from the germline V gene are SEHNR and FQNEAQ (reference sequence). Trimming cost V 3 bases and J 5 bases, with 14 bases left between them. Incomplete CDR3 DNA: TGTGCCAGCAGCTTCCAGGACCACGGGGACGAG. Protein: CASSFQDHGDE. The entire CDR3 protein reads CASSFQDHGDEQYF.

This clone was seen ten or more times. The CDR3 end falls 3 residues outside the read, so it is completed with the germline J gene. The gene calls are TRBV20-1 and TRBJ2-6; 9 bases align to TRBD1. In germline, CDR1 is DFQATT, CDR2 SNEGSKA (reference sequence). The CDR3 has 18 amino acids. V trimming: 2 bases; J trimming: 0 bases; junction bases outside the gene matches: 8. The CDR3 sequence is CSARITGQGSSGANVLTF. The CDR3 DNA, read in part, is TGCAGTGCTAGAATAACGGGACAGGGTTCCTCTGGGGCCAACGTC.

This clone was counted many times. The read falls 3 residues short of the CDR3 end, and the missing part is taken from the germline J gene. The rearrangement joins TRBV30 to TRBJ2-1; 8 nucleotides line up with TRBD1. Germline-derived CDR1 and CDR2 are GTSNPN and SVGIG (reference sequence). The CDR3 spans 15 residues. Losses at the gene ends were 5 bases for V and 3 bases for J; bases not matched to a gene: 9. The sequenced part of the CDR3 DNA is TGTGCCTGGGATCCGGGGACAGGTTTCTACAATGAG. The encoded protein is CAWDPGTGFYNE. In full, the CDR3 reads CAWDPGTGFYNEQFF.

This clone was picked up many times. The read falls 3 residues short of the CDR3 end, and the missing part is taken from the germline J gene. This chain uses TRBV5-4 with TRBJ1-1, with D possibly being TRBD1 (6 bases). The CDR3 covers 14 residues. Germline V gene sequence: CDR1 SGHNT, CDR2 YYREEE (reference sequence). The V gene lost 4 bases and the J gene lost 4 bases, with 14 bases spanning the gap. CDR3 sequence: CASSPRGGGTEAFF. The part of the CDR3 DNA that was read is TGTGCCAGCAGCCCTAGGGGGGGCGGCACTGAA.

This clone was observed at least ten times. The sequenced CDR3 bases are TGTGCCAGCAGCCCAGGGACTAGCGGGACCTATTCCTACGAG. Its protein is CASSPGTSGTYSYE. The whole CDR3 region reads CASSPGTSGTYSYEQYF. The rearrangement joins TRBV4-2 to TRBJ2-7; 13 nucleotides align to TRBD2. The read falls 3 residues short of the CDR3 end, and the missing part is taken from the germline J gene. Germline V gives CDR1 LGHNA, CDR2 YNFKEQ. The CDR3 runs 17 residues. The J segment lost 1 base and the V segment lost 4 bases, leaving 7 bases of the junction unmatched.

This clone was seen at least ten times. A much larger clone differs by one base, so this may be a read error. The sequence runs out 3 residues before the end of the CDR3; the remainder is reconstructed from the germline J gene. The J gene is TRBJ2-2, the V gene TRBV14; D gene ambiguous. In germline, CDR1 is SGHDN, CDR2 FVKESK. The CDR3 has 16 residues. CDR3 amino acids: CASSQDFRRRTNVLFF. CDR3 DNA, as far as it was read: TGTGCCAGCAGCCAAGATTTTCGCAGGAGAACCAACGTG.

This clone was seen many times. This CDR3 is CASSPLDSANEQFF. Incomplete CDR3 DNA: TGTGCCAGCAGCCCCCTGGACTCCGCAAATGAG. The rearrangement uses TRBV7-6 and TRBJ2-1, with D perhaps TRBD2 (5 bases). The read ends 3 residues shy of where the CDR3 ends; the end is completed using the germline J gene. Germline lookup yields CDR1 SGHVS and CDR2 FNYEAQ. This CDR3 comprises 14 residues. V dropped 5 bases and J dropped 7 bases, with 15 bases sitting between them.

About this clone: Read sequence stops 3 residues before the CDR3 end, and the germline J gene provides the missing end. The chain uses TRBV7-9 and TRBJ1-2, with unresolved D. Germline values: CDR1 SEHNR, CDR2 FQNEAQ (reference sequence). This CDR3 is built from 15 residues. CDR3 bases read: TGTGCCAGCAGCTTAGGAGACTCCTCCTACAATGAC. This codes for CASSLGDSSYND. The entire CDR3 protein reads CASSLGDSSYNDYTF.

This clone was seen at least ten times. The read halts 3 residues ahead of the CDR3 end, with the missing end drawn from the germline J gene. The V and J genes are TRBV28 and TRBJ2-7; possible D gene TRBD2, 5 bases. CDR3 length: 15 residues. CDR1 MDHEN and CDR2 SYDVKM come from the germline V gene. Trimming shortened V by 6 bases and J by 0 bases, and 15 bases separated the two germline ends. The CDR3 is CASRPRTGSSYEQYF. The covered CDR3 bases are TGTGCCAGCAGGCCAAGGACGGGGAGCTCCTACGAG.

This clone showed up many times. The read ends 3 residues before the CDR3 terminus; that terminus is restored from the germline J gene. The chain is built from TRBV5-1 and TRBJ2-5; possibly TRBD2 for D (5 bases). V dropped 7 bases and J dropped 2 bases, with 18 bases sitting between them. The length of the CDR3 is 15 residues. Per the germline V gene, CDR1 is SGHRS and CDR2 is YFSETQ. CDR3 DNA (partial): TGCGCCAGCGACCTATCACAGCGGCTTCAAGAGACC. This encodes CASDLSQRLQET. The complete CDR3 protein is CASDLSQRLQETQYF.